Given below is one T cell receptor beta chain in context. The data were obtained in a study of blood T cell repertoires in COVID-19. The CDR3 is 11 amino acids. Trimming pared 6 bases from V and 4 bases from J, leaving 9 bases between. The germline V gene encodes CDR1 SQVTM and CDR2 ANQGSEA. In the original workflow: Amplification of reference gene primers was used by the study to estimate nucleated cell counts. The assay was immunoSEQ multiplex PCR, and TCRdb's table has in-frame clones only and misses some. V and J calls plus clone size are reproduced from that table; the DNA served to infer D and trimming. This table has roughly 250,000 clones, around 89% appearing once.

Sequencing used peripheral blood. This sequence joins TRBV29-1 and TRBJ1-2; D is unclear. The receptor was isolated from a woman in her thirties or forties who had recovered from COVID-19. CDR3 nucleotide sequence: TGCAGCGTAGACCGGAGCTATGGCTACACCTTC. This sequence encodes CSVDRSYGYTF.